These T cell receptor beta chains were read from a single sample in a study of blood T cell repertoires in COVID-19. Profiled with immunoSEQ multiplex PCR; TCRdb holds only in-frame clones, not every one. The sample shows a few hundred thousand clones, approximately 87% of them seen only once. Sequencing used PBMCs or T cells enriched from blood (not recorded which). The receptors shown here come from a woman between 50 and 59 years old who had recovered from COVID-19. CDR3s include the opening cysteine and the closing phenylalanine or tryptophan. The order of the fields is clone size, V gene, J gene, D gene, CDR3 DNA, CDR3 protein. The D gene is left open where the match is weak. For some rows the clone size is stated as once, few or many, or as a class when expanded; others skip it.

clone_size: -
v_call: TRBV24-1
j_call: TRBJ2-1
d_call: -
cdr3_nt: TGTGCCACCAGTGATTTGAGCAGGGTTGAAGGTGAGCAGTTCTTC
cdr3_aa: CATSDLSRVEGEQFF

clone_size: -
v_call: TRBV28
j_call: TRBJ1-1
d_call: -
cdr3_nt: TGTGCCAGCAGTAAACCGGCGGGCGGATTGAACACTGAAGCTTTCTTT
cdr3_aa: CASSKPAGGLNTEAFF

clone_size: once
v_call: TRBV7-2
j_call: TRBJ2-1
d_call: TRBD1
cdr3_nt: TGTGCCAGCAGTCACGACAGGGGTTTCTACAATGAGCAGTTCTTC
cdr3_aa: CASSHDRGFYNEQFF

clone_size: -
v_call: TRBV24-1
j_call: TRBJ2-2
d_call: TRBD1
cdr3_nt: TGTGCCACTCAGGACAGGGAGACCGGGGAGCTGTTTTTT
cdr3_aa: CATQDRETGELFF

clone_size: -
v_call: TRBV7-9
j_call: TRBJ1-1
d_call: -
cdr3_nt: TGTGCCAGCAGCTTAGGGACAGAATCCGGAGCTTTCTTT
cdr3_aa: CASSLGTESGAFF

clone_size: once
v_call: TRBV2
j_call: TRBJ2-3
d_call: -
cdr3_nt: TGTGCCAGCAGTGAAGGGGCGGGGGCCAACACAGATACGCAGTATTTT
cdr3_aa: CASSEGAGANTDTQYF

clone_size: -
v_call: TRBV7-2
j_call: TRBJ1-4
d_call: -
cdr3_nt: TGTGCCAGCAGCTTGTTTCATGGGGCTGGGGAAAAACTGTTTTTT
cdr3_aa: CASSLFHGAGEKLFF

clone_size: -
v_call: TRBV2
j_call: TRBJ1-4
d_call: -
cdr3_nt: TGTGCCAGCATGGTACAGTTAGGCATAGGAAAACTGTTTTTT
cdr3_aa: CASMVQLGIGKLFF

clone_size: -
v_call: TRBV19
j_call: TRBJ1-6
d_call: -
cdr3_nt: TGTGCCAGTAGTTTTCTCCGGGACACAAATTCACCCCTCCACTTT
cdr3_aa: CASSFLRDTNSPLHF

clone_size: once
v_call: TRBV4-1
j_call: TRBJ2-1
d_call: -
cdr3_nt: TGCGCCAGCAGCCAAGATAGCCCGACCTACAATGAGCAGTTCTTC
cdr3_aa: CASSQDSPTYNEQFF

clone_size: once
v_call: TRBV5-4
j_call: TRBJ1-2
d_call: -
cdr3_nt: TGTGCCAGCAGCTTTGCGGGGGGCACGTACTATGGCTACACCTTC
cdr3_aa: CASSFAGGTYYGYTF

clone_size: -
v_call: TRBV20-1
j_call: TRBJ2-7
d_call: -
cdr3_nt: TGCAGTGCTAGTTCCGTGAGCTCCTACGAGCAGTACTTC
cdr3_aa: CSASSVSSYEQYF

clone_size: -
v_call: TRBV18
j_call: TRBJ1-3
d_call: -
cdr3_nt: TGTGCCAGCTCACCAAAAGAACAGGCGTTCTCTGGAAACACCATATATTTT
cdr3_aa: CASSPKEQAFSGNTIYF

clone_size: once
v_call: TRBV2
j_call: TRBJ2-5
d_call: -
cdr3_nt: TGTGCCAGCAGTGAATTCGCGGGGCAGAGGGAGACCCAGTACTTC
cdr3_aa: CASSEFAGQRETQYF

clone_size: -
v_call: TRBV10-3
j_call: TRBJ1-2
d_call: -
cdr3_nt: TGTGCCATCAGTGACCCCGGGAGGGCTAACTATGGCTACACCTTC
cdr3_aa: CAISDPGRANYGYTF

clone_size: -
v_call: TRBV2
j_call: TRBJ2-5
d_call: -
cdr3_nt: TGTGCCAGCAGTGAAGCGTCGGTAGGGGGAGTTATCGAGACCCAGTACTTC
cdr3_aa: CASSEASVGGVIETQYF

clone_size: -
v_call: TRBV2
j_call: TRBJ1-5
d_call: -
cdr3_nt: TGTGCCAGCAGTGAGACACGGAAAAATCAGCCCCAGCATTTT
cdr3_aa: CASSETRKNQPQHF

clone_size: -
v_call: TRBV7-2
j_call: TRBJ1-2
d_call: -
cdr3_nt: TGTGCCAGCAGCCTTGACACAGGGATCCGGGGCTACACCTTC
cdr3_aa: CASSLDTGIRGYTF

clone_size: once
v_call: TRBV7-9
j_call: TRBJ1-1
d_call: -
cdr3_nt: TGTGCCAGCAGCCCTGGGGCACTGAACACTGAAGCTTTCTTT
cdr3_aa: CASSPGALNTEAFF

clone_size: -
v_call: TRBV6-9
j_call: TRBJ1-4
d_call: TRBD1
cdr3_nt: TGTGCCAGCGCTAGAGGGACAGTATGGGGAAAACTGTTTTTT
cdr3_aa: CASARGTVWGKLFF

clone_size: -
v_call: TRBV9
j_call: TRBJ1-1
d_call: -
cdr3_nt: TGTGCCAGCTCTCTAGGCATCTCGAACACTGAAGCTTTCTTT
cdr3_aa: CASSLGISNTEAFF

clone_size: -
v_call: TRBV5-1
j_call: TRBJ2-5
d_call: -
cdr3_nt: TGCGCCAGCAGAAGGACAGCCCAAGAGACCCAGTACTTC
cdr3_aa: CASRRTAQETQYF